There are many counts of the clone carrying this T cell receptor (beta chain). The antigen is not known. The data derive from a study of regulatory T cells in long-lasting Graves disease. Looking at the study overall: Antithyroid drug intake by newly diagnosed Graves' patients had lasted under 3 months. Study conclusions and caveats: The analysis examined peripheral blood only and excluded thyroid tissue.

For TCR beta, libraries came from iRepertoire HTBI primers and Arm-PCR of CDR3 regions. TCRdb used MiXCR to reprocess the multiplex PCR reads, holding one entry per CDR3 protein. This sample carries approximately 540,000 distinct CDR3 sequences, approximately 12% of them seen once, and the ten largest clones take approximately 9%. As for time point: newly diagnosed GD, antithyroid drugs for less than 3 months. The TCR library used RNA extracted from PBMCs. These same data were also listed under a study on T cells in Graves' hyperthyroidism and ophthalmopathy. Turning to that study: Stable hyperthyroidism: no ophthalmopathy progression over 18 months of follow-up.

The TCR sequence derives from a woman in her 30s with Graves disease. Sequenced material: peripheral blood mononuclear cells (PBMCs), taken at new diagnosis, from a patient treated with antithyroid drugs.

CDR3 in amino acids: CSASVFSDTDTQYF. The CDR3, as DNA: TGCAGTGCTAGTGTATTTTCTGACACAGATACGCAGTATTTT. The rearrangement links TRBV20-1 to TRBJ2-3; D unclear. Germline V lookup: CDR1 DFQATT, CDR2 SNEGSKA (reference sequence). Trimming removed 3 bases at V and 2 bases at J, with 12 bases between. The CDR3 length is 14 residues.